These T cell receptor beta chains were read from a single sample in a study of blood T cell repertoires in COVID-19. Profiling relied on immunoSEQ multiplex PCR, and the TCRdb table lists in-frame clones only, not all of them. The data hold roughly 100,000 clones, with approximately 78% observed a single time. The sample was peripheral blood. The receptor set was obtained from a man between 60 and 75 years old with active or convalescent COVID-19. The CDR3 runs from the conserved cysteine through the conserved F or W. Each record gives: CDR3 length, D gene, J gene, V gene, CDR3 protein. The D gene is left open where the match is weak.

len: 13; d_gene: TRBD1; j_gene: TRBJ2-1; v_gene: TRBV10-3; CDR3aa: CATGTGMNNEQFF
len: 14; d_gene: TRBD1; j_gene: TRBJ1-1; v_gene: TRBV7-2; CDR3aa: CASSSQGMNTEAFF
len: 12; d_gene: NA; j_gene: TRBJ1-2; v_gene: TRBV27; CDR3aa: CASRAREGGYTF
len: 13; d_gene: NA; j_gene: TRBJ2-7; v_gene: TRBV2; CDR3aa: CASSRDFLYEQYF
len: 15; d_gene: TRBD2; j_gene: TRBJ2-1; v_gene: TRBV5-1; CDR3aa: CASTTSVSSYNEQFF
len: 13; d_gene: NA; j_gene: TRBJ1-2; v_gene: TRBV2; CDR3aa: CASSEGQNYGYTF
len: 15; d_gene: TRBD1; j_gene: TRBJ2-7; v_gene: TRBV4-1; CDR3aa: CASSRTEGAAYEQYF
len: 16; d_gene: NA; j_gene: TRBJ1-5; v_gene: TRBV6-2/TRBV6-3; CDR3aa: CASSQQAPYSNQPQHF
len: 15; d_gene: NA; j_gene: TRBJ1-4; v_gene: TRBV2; CDR3aa: CASSEASRRAEKLFF
len: 16; d_gene: NA; j_gene: TRBJ2-7; v_gene: TRBV11-3; CDR3aa: CASSLGGGNGVYEQYF
len: 15; d_gene: TRBD1; j_gene: TRBJ2-1; v_gene: TRBV10-1; CDR3aa: CASSDGTGQYNEQFF
len: 16; d_gene: NA; j_gene: TRBJ2-1; v_gene: TRBV5-1; CDR3aa: CASRPISSSSYNEQFF
len: 13; d_gene: TRBD2; j_gene: TRBJ2-2; v_gene: TRBV2; CDR3aa: CASKPGGAGELFF
len: 13; d_gene: NA; j_gene: TRBJ1-5; v_gene: TRBV30; CDR3aa: CAWAGKSNQPQHF
len: 15; d_gene: NA; j_gene: TRBJ2-3; v_gene: TRBV9; CDR3aa: CASSASSLSTDTQYF
len: 15; d_gene: TRBD1; j_gene: TRBJ1-2; v_gene: TRBV5-1; CDR3aa: CASSLDGTGNYGYTF
len: 15; d_gene: TRBD1; j_gene: TRBJ1-2; v_gene: TRBV5-5; CDR3aa: CASSLMAGGTGGYTF
len: 16; d_gene: NA; j_gene: TRBJ2-5; v_gene: TRBV21-1; CDR3aa: CASSSLRSGSCETQYF
len: 16; d_gene: NA; j_gene: TRBJ1-3; v_gene: TRBV18; CDR3aa: CASSPGTFNSGNTIYF
len: 18; d_gene: TRBD1; j_gene: TRBJ2-1; v_gene: TRBV6-2/TRBV6-3; CDR3aa: CASSYSTGQGRSYNEQFF
len: 12; d_gene: TRBD2; j_gene: TRBJ2-2; v_gene: TRBV5-8; CDR3aa: CAYRGGPTELFF
len: 14; d_gene: NA; j_gene: TRBJ2-1; v_gene: TRBV5-1; CDR3aa: CASSPQGNYNEQFF
len: 13; d_gene: NA; j_gene: TRBJ2-3; v_gene: TRBV11-3; CDR3aa: CASSPGGSDTQYF
len: 14; d_gene: NA; j_gene: TRBJ1-3; v_gene: TRBV5-6; CDR3aa: CASSFARGGNTIYF
len: 16; d_gene: NA; j_gene: TRBJ2-1; v_gene: TRBV19; CDR3aa: CASANSAGWMSDEQFF
len: 13; d_gene: TRBD1; j_gene: TRBJ2-1; v_gene: TRBV6-5; CDR3aa: CASRTGGYNEQFF
len: 13; d_gene: NA; j_gene: TRBJ1-2; v_gene: TRBV5-1; CDR3aa: CASSSAGRAGYTF
len: 14; d_gene: NA; j_gene: TRBJ2-1; v_gene: TRBV7-9; CDR3aa: CASSLVQGLNEQFF
len: 15; d_gene: NA; j_gene: TRBJ1-3; v_gene: TRBV19; CDR3aa: CASSTLDNSGNTIYF
len: 14; d_gene: TRBD2; j_gene: TRBJ2-7; v_gene: TRBV11-3; CDR3aa: CASSMSGSGYEQYF
len: 13; d_gene: NA; j_gene: TRBJ2-3; v_gene: TRBV5-1; CDR3aa: CASSFNRADTQYF
len: 20; d_gene: NA; j_gene: TRBJ1-2; v_gene: TRBV5-1; CDR3aa: CASSSMRRLDNLGGGYGYTF
len: 16; d_gene: TRBD1; j_gene: TRBJ2-5; v_gene: TRBV7-9; CDR3aa: CASSPPTGLSLETQYF
len: 13; d_gene: TRBD2; j_gene: TRBJ2-5; v_gene: TRBV11-3; CDR3aa: CASTTSGGETQYF
len: 12; d_gene: NA; j_gene: TRBJ2-1; v_gene: TRBV6-5; CDR3aa: CASSYARGEQFF